The rows below give T cell receptor beta chains drawn from one sample of a study of chemoradiotherapy in HPV16-positive cancers. Clones were read by immunoSEQ multiplex PCR, and TCRdb kept only the in-frame ones, dropping some. The sample records several hundred clones, over 75% being singletons. This sample comprised tumor tissue, obtained from a patient who underwent chemoradiotherapy. Receptors were obtained from a human donor with HPV-associated anogenital cancer. Each CDR3 is given with its conserved first and last residue. A D gene is named only where the DNA matches it firmly. Clone size is shown for a subset of rows, as once, few, many or a class of expanded clone.

v_gene: TRBV5-1; abundance: NA; j_gene: TRBJ1-5; d_gene: NA; len: 14; CDR3aa: CASSLGGMNQPQHF; CDR3nt: TGCGCCAGCAGCTTGGGAGGGATGAATCAGCCCCAGCATTTT
v_gene: TRBV23-1; abundance: NA; j_gene: TRBJ2-7; d_gene: NA; len: 19; CDR3aa: CASSQSRTERLGGIYEQYF; CDR3nt: TGCGCCAGCAGTCAATCGAGGACAGAGCGATTAGGGGGGATCTACGAGCAGTACTTC
v_gene: TRBV9; abundance: few; j_gene: TRBJ2-1; d_gene: NA; len: 15; CDR3aa: CASSVWGSSYNEQFF; CDR3nt: TGTGCCAGCAGCGTGTGGGGGAGCTCCTACAATGAGCAGTTCTTC
v_gene: TRBV5-8; abundance: NA; j_gene: TRBJ1-1; d_gene: NA; len: 16; CDR3aa: CASGGRGGSVGTEAFF; CDR3nt: TGTGCCAGCGGAGGGAGGGGCGGCTCGGTCGGCACTGAAGCTTTCTTT
v_gene: TRBV19; abundance: NA; j_gene: TRBJ2-3; d_gene: TRBD1; len: 15; CDR3aa: CASSIRDRGTDTQYF; CDR3nt: TGTGCCAGTAGTATCCGGGACAGGGGAACAGATACGCAGTATTTT
v_gene: TRBV6-6; abundance: once; j_gene: TRBJ2-3; d_gene: NA; len: 15; CDR3aa: CASTPWGRVDDTQYF; CDR3nt: TGTGCCAGCACCCCCTGGGGCAGGGTTGACGATACGCAGTATTTT
v_gene: TRBV27; abundance: NA; j_gene: TRBJ2-1; d_gene: NA; len: 17; CDR3aa: CASSLRSGSTSYNEQFF; CDR3nt: TGTGCCAGCAGTTTAAGGTCAGGGAGTACATCATACAATGAGCAGTTCTTC
v_gene: TRBV7-2; abundance: NA; j_gene: TRBJ2-7; d_gene: NA; len: 15; CDR3aa: CASNPSPGASYEQYF; CDR3nt: TGTGCCAGCAACCCCTCACCAGGGGCGTCCTACGAGCAGTACTTC
v_gene: TRBV4-3; abundance: NA; j_gene: TRBJ2-1; d_gene: NA; len: 11; CDR3aa: CASSAHNEQFF; CDR3nt: TGCGCCAGCAGCGCCCACAATGAGCAGTTCTTC
v_gene: TRBV7-2; abundance: NA; j_gene: TRBJ2-7; d_gene: NA; len: 15; CDR3aa: CASSLGGQGAYEQYF; CDR3nt: TGTGCCAGCAGCTTAGGGGGGCAGGGCGCCTACGAGCAGTACTTC
v_gene: TRBV7-6; abundance: NA; j_gene: TRBJ1-3; d_gene: NA; len: 16; CDR3aa: CASSFKGFGAGNTIYF; CDR3nt: TGTGCCAGCAGCTTTAAGGGGTTCGGAGCTGGAAACACCATATATTTT
v_gene: TRBV4-3; abundance: NA; j_gene: TRBJ1-2; d_gene: NA; len: 15; CDR3aa: CASSQVGSAIYGYTF; CDR3nt: TGCGCCAGCAGCCAAGTTGGATCAGCCATATATGGCTACACCTTC
v_gene: TRBV6-4; abundance: NA; j_gene: TRBJ2-2; d_gene: NA; len: 13; CDR3aa: CASSAGDTGELFF; CDR3nt: TGTGCCAGCAGTGCAGGGGACACCGGGGAGCTGTTTTTT
v_gene: TRBV6-4; abundance: once; j_gene: TRBJ2-5; d_gene: NA; len: 13; CDR3aa: CASSALPGETQYF; CDR3nt: TGTGCCAGCAGTGCTCTGCCCGGGGAGACCCAGTACTTC
v_gene: TRBV7-8; abundance: NA; j_gene: TRBJ2-3; d_gene: TRBD2; len: 18; CDR3aa: CASSLGGTSGREVSTQYF; CDR3nt: TGTGCCAGCAGCTTAGGAGGGACTAGCGGGAGGGAAGTGAGTACGCAGTATTTT
v_gene: TRBV2; abundance: NA; j_gene: TRBJ2-1; d_gene: NA; len: 13; CDR3aa: CASSDPTYNEQFF; CDR3nt: TGTGCCAGCAGCGACCCCACCTACAATGAGCAGTTCTTC
v_gene: TRBV30; abundance: NA; j_gene: TRBJ1-4; d_gene: NA; len: 13; CDR3aa: CAWDLMGREKLFF; CDR3nt: TGTGCCTGGGACCTGATGGGGCGCGAAAAACTGTTTTTT
v_gene: TRBV10-2; abundance: NA; j_gene: TRBJ2-2; d_gene: NA; len: 15; CDR3aa: CASSEFSLGPGELFF; CDR3nt: TGCGCCAGCAGTGAGTTCTCCCTGGGACCCGGGGAGCTGTTTTTT
v_gene: TRBV18; abundance: NA; j_gene: TRBJ2-1; d_gene: NA; len: 15; CDR3aa: CASSPSGPVYNEQFF; CDR3nt: TGTGCCAGCTCACCCAGCGGGCCTGTTTACAATGAGCAGTTCTTC
v_gene: TRBV28; abundance: NA; j_gene: TRBJ2-6; d_gene: NA; len: 14; CDR3aa: CASSSLSGANVLTF; CDR3nt: TGTGCCAGCAGTTCCCTCTCTGGGGCCAACGTCCTGACTTTC
v_gene: TRBV6-1; abundance: NA; j_gene: TRBJ1-6; d_gene: NA; len: 11; CDR3aa: CASSRNGPLHF; CDR3nt: TGTGCCAGCAGTAGAAACGGACCCCTCCACTTT
v_gene: TRBV5-1; abundance: NA; j_gene: TRBJ2-1; d_gene: TRBD2; len: 16; CDR3aa: CASSKTSGSSVYEQFF; CDR3nt: TGCGCCAGCAGCAAAACTAGCGGGTCTTCTGTCTATGAGCAGTTCTTC
v_gene: TRBV11-2; abundance: NA; j_gene: TRBJ2-7; d_gene: NA; len: 15; CDR3aa: CASSSTRGGAYEQYF; CDR3nt: TGTGCCAGCAGCTCAACCCGAGGGGGGGCCTACGAGCAGTACTTC
v_gene: TRBV30; abundance: once; j_gene: TRBJ1-4; d_gene: NA; len: 13; CDR3aa: CAWSGGGNEKLFF; CDR3nt: TGTGCCTGGAGTGGGGGGGGGAATGAAAAACTGTTTTTT
v_gene: TRBV7-2; abundance: once; j_gene: TRBJ2-3; d_gene: TRBD2; len: 16; CDR3aa: CASSLGGAGGANTQYF; CDR3nt: TGTGCCAGCAGCTTAGGAGGGGCGGGAGGGGCAAATACGCAGTATTTT
v_gene: TRBV6-6; abundance: NA; j_gene: TRBJ1-2; d_gene: NA; len: 14; CDR3aa: CATQEQAASYGYTF; CDR3nt: TGTGCCACCCAGGAACAGGCAGCCTCTTATGGCTACACCTTC
v_gene: TRBV6-5; abundance: NA; j_gene: TRBJ1-5; d_gene: NA; len: 16; CDR3aa: CASSSGRGISNQPQHF; CDR3nt: TGTGCCAGCAGTTCTGGGAGAGGGATTAGCAATCAGCCCCAGCATTTT
v_gene: TRBV5-1; abundance: NA; j_gene: TRBJ1-6; d_gene: NA; len: 15; CDR3aa: CASADSSSYNSPLHF; CDR3nt: TGCGCCAGCGCGGACTCGAGCTCCTATAATTCACCCCTCCACTTT
v_gene: TRBV28; abundance: NA; j_gene: TRBJ1-1; d_gene: NA; len: 13; CDR3aa: CASSRLGVTEAFF; CDR3nt: TGTGCCAGCAGTCGACTAGGGGTTACTGAAGCTTTCTTT
v_gene: TRBV29-1; abundance: NA; j_gene: TRBJ2-2; d_gene: TRBD1; len: 14; CDR3aa: CSVVGQGYTGELFF; CDR3nt: TGCAGCGTTGTGGGACAGGGGTACACCGGGGAGCTGTTTTTT
v_gene: TRBV6-4; abundance: NA; j_gene: TRBJ2-1; d_gene: NA; len: 16; CDR3aa: CASSDSGKRDINEQFF; CDR3nt: TGTGCCAGCAGTGACTCAGGCAAGCGGGACATCAATGAGCAGTTCTTC
v_gene: TRBV5-6; abundance: NA; j_gene: TRBJ2-1; d_gene: TRBD2; len: 17; CDR3aa: CASSRILLDGGDNEQFF; CDR3nt: TGTGCCAGCAGCCGGATCCTCTTGGACGGGGGGGACAATGAGCAGTTCTTC
v_gene: TRBV18; abundance: NA; j_gene: TRBJ2-1; d_gene: TRBD2; len: 15; CDR3aa: CASSPSGGRYNEQFF; CDR3nt: TGTGCCAGCTCACCATCGGGGGGGCGTTACAATGAGCAGTTCTTC
v_gene: TRBV7-2; abundance: once; j_gene: TRBJ2-1; d_gene: NA; len: 15; CDR3aa: CASSLASPSYNEQFF; CDR3nt: TGTGCCAGCAGCTTAGCGTCGCCCTCCTACAATGAGCAGTTCTTC
v_gene: TRBV11-2; abundance: once; j_gene: TRBJ2-1; d_gene: TRBD2; len: 18; CDR3aa: CASSRSILAGGLGNEQFF; CDR3nt: TGTGCCAGCAGCCGAAGCATCCTAGCGGGGGGGCTGGGCAATGAGCAGTTCTTC
v_gene: TRBV19; abundance: NA; j_gene: TRBJ2-3; d_gene: TRBD2; len: 14; CDR3aa: CASSPGGPTDTQYF; CDR3nt: TGTGCCAGTAGTCCGGGGGGGCCGACAGATACGCAGTATTTT
v_gene: TRBV30; abundance: NA; j_gene: TRBJ2-6; d_gene: NA; len: 14; CDR3aa: CAWSVGSGANVLTF; CDR3nt: TGTGCCTGGAGTGTAGGCTCTGGGGCCAACGTCCTGACTTTC
v_gene: TRBV19; abundance: few; j_gene: TRBJ1-5; d_gene: NA; len: 13; CDR3aa: CASSSQSNQPQHF; CDR3nt: TGTGCCAGTAGTAGCCAGAGCAATCAGCCCCAGCATTTT
v_gene: TRBV6-5; abundance: NA; j_gene: TRBJ2-4; d_gene: TRBD2; len: 16; CDR3aa: CASSYSSQRGKNIQYF; CDR3nt: TGTGCCAGCAGTTACTCGAGCCAGCGGGGGAAAAACATTCAGTACTTC
v_gene: TRBV29-1; abundance: NA; j_gene: TRBJ1-1; d_gene: NA; len: 14; CDR3aa: CSVDTGWVNTEAFF; CDR3nt: TGCAGCGTTGATACGGGGTGGGTGAACACTGAAGCTTTCTTT
v_gene: TRBV30; abundance: NA; j_gene: TRBJ2-1; d_gene: TRBD1; len: 15; CDR3aa: CAWNRQGLSYNEQFF; CDR3nt: TGTGCCTGGAACAGACAGGGGTTATCCTACAATGAGCAGTTCTTC
v_gene: TRBV6-4; abundance: NA; j_gene: TRBJ2-3; d_gene: TRBD2; len: 15; CDR3aa: CASSATSGGSDTQYF; CDR3nt: TGTGCCAGCAGTGCGACTAGCGGGGGGTCGGATACGCAGTATTTT
v_gene: TRBV4-3; abundance: NA; j_gene: TRBJ2-2; d_gene: TRBD1; len: 18; CDR3aa: CASSQEDRGQWNTGELFF; CDR3nt: TGCGCCAGCAGCCAAGAGGACAGGGGGCAATGGAACACCGGGGAGCTGTTTTTT
v_gene: TRBV2; abundance: NA; j_gene: TRBJ2-4; d_gene: TRBD2; len: 19; CDR3aa: CASSLRGLAGGLTKNIQYF; CDR3nt: TGTGCCAGCAGCCTTCGCGGACTAGCGGGAGGGCTGACCAAAAACATTCAGTACTTC